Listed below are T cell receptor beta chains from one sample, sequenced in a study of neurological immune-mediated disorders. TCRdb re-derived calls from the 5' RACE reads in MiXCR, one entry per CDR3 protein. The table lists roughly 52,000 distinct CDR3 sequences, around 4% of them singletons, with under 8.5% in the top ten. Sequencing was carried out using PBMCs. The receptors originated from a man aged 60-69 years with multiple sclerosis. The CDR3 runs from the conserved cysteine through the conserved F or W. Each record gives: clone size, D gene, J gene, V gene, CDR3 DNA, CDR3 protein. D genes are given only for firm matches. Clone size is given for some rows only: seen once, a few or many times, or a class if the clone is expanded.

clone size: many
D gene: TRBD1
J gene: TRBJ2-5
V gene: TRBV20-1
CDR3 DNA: TGCAGTGCCAGGGACAGGGCCCCAGAGACCCAGTACTTC
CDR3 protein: CSARDRAPETQYF

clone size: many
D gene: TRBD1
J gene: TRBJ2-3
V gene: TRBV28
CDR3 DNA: TGTGCCAGCAGTTTTCGGCAGGGGGCGCCCCCAGATACGCAGTATTTT
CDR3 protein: CASSFRQGAPPDTQYF

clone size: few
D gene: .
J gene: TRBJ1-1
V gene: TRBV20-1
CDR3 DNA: TGCAGTGCCCCAGAGAGGAGCAGGAACACTGAAGCTTTCTTT
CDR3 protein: CSAPERSRNTEAFF

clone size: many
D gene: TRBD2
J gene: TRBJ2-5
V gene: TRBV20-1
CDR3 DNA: TGCAGTGCTAGAGGGACTAGCGAACAAGAGACCCAGTACTTC
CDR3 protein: CSARGTSEQETQYF

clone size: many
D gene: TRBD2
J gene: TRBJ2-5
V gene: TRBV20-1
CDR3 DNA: TGCAGTGTTTGGACTAGGTTGCCCCAAGAGACCCAGTACTTC
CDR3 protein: CSVWTRLPQETQYF

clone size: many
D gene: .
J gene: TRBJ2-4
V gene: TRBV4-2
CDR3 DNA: TGTGCCAGCAGCCAAGAAGAATCGGGGAGTAACATTCAGTACTTC
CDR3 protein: CASSQEESGSNIQYF

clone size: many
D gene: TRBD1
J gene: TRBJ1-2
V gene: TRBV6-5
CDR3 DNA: TGTGCCAGCGGTTACCATCCGACAGGGGGCTTGGATGGCTACACCTTC
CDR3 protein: CASGYHPTGGLDGYTF

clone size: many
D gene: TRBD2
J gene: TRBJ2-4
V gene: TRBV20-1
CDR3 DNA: TGCAGTGCTTCCAAGACTAGCGGGGGCAAAAACATTCAGTACTTC
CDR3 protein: CSASKTSGGKNIQYF

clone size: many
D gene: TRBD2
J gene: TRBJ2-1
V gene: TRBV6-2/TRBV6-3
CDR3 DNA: TGTGCCAGCAGTTACGTACTAGCGGGCCATGAGCAGTTCTTC
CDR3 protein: CASSYVLAGHEQFF

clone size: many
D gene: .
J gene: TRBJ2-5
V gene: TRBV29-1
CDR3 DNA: TGCAGCGTTGTTGCCGGGGGAGAGACCCAGTACTTC
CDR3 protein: CSVVAGGETQYF

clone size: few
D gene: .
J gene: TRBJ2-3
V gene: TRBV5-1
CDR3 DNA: TGCGCCAGCAGCCGCGGACTGCAGTCAGACACAGATACGCAGTATTTT
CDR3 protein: CASSRGLQSDTDTQYF

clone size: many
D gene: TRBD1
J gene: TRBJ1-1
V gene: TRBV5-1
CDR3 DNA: TGCGCCAGCAGCCAAACAGGGGTGGCCACTGAAGCTTTCTTT
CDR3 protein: CASSQTGVATEAFF

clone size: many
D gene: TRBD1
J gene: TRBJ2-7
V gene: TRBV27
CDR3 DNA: TGTGCCAGCAGTTTATACTCCGGACAGGGGGCTTTCGGGCAGTACTTC
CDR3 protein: CASSLYSGQGAFGQYF

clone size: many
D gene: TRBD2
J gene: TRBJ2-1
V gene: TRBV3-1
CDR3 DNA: TGTGCCAGCAGGATGACTAGCGGGACTGGTAGTGAGCAGTTCTTC
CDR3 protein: CASRMTSGTGSEQFF

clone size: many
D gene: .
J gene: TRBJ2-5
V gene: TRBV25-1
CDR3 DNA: TGTGCCAGCAGCCCGGGAGCCCGGACGCAAGAGACCCAGTACTTC
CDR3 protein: CASSPGARTQETQYF

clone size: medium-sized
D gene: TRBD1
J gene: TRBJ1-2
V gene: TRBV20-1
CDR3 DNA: TGCAGTGCTGTTCGTCCCGGGACAGGGGTATTTGGCTACACCTTC
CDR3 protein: CSAVRPGTGVFGYTF

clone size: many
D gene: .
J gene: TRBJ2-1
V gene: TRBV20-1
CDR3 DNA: TGCAGTGCTAGAGATCCCGGGAACTCCTACAATGAGCAGTTCTTC
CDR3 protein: CSARDPGNSYNEQFF

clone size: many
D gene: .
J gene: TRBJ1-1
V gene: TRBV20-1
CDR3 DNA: TGCAGTGCTAGTAGAGTGAACACTGAAGCTTTCTTT
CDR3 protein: CSASRVNTEAFF

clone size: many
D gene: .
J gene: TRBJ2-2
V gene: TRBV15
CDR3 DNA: TGTGCCACCAGCAGAGATATCGGGGAGCTGTTTTTT
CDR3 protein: CATSRDIGELFF

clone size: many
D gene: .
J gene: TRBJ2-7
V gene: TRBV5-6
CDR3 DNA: TGTGCCAGCAGCTTGTTAAGGGGGGTCTCCTACGAGCAGTACTTC
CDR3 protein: CASSLLRGVSYEQYF

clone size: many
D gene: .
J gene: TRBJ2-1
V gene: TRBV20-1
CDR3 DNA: TGCAGTGCTAGGGGCTGGAACAATGAGCAGTTCTTC
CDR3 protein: CSARGWNNEQFF

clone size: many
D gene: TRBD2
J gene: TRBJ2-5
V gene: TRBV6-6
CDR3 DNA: TGTGCCAGCACCTTTAGCGGGGGACAAGAGACCCAGTACTTC
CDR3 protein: CASTFSGGQETQYF

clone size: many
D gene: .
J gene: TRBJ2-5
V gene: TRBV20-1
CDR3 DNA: TGCAGTGCTAGTTTGGGGGCGAGCGCTGAGACCCAGTACTTC
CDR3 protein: CSASLGASAETQYF

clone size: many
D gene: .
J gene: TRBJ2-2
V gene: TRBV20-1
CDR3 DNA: TGCAGTGCTCCGGCCGGGTCCTTATCGAACACCGGGGAGCTGTTTTTT
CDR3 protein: CSAPAGSLSNTGELFF

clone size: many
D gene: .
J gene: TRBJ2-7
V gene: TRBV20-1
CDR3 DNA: TGCAGTGCTAGATTCCCGGGCGGGAAGTACGAGCAGTACTTC
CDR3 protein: CSARFPGGKYEQYF

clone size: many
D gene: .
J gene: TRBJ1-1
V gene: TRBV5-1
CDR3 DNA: TGCGCCAGCAGCCGACGGGAGAGAACGCGGAACACTGAAGCTTTCTTT
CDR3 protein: CASSRRERTRNTEAFF

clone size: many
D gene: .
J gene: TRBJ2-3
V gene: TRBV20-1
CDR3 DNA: TGCAGTGCTAGTATGGCAGATACGCAGTATTTT
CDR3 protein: CSASMADTQYF

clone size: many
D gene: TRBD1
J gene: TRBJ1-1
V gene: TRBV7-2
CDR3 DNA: TGTGCCAGCAGCTCCGGGACAGTTATGAACACTGAAGCTTTCTTT
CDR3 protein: CASSSGTVMNTEAFF

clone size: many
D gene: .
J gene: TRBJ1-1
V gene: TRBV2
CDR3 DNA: TGTGCCAGCAGCGAGGATACTGAAGCTTTCTTT
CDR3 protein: CASSEDTEAFF

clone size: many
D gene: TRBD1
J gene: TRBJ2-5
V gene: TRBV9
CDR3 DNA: TGTGCCAGCGGGACAGGGGGCTTTAGCGGGGGGAAAGAGACCCAGTACTTC
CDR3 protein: CASGTGGFSGGKETQYF

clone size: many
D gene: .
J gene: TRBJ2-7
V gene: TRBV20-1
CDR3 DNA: TGCAGTGCCACCGGACTGGGAACAAGGGCGGATTACGAGCAGTACTTC
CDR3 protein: CSATGLGTRADYEQYF

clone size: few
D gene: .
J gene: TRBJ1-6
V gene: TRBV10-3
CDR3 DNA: TGTGCCACACAGGGAAGCCATAATTCACCCCTCCACTTT
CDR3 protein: CATQGSHNSPLHF

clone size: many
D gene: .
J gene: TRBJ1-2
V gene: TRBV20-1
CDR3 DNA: TGCAGTGCTAGAGATACGGCGGGCTACACCTTC
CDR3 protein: CSARDTAGYTF

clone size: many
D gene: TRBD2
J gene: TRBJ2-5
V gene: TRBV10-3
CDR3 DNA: TGTGCCATCAGTGAGCCGGGACTAGCGCCTGGAGAGACCCAGTACTTC
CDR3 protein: CAISEPGLAPGETQYF

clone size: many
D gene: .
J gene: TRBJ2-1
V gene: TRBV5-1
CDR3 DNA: TGCGCCAGCAGCTTGGTCTTTACCAATGAGCAGTTCTTC
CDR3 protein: CASSLVFTNEQFF

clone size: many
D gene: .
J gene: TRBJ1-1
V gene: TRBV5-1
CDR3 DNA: TGCGCCAGCAGCTTGGGAGGGACGCTGGGGGCTTTCTTT
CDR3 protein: CASSLGGTLGAFF

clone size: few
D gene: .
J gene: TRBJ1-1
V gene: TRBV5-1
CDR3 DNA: TGCGCCAGCAGCTTAGGGACAATCTACACTGAAGCTTTCTTT
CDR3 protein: CASSLGTIYTEAFF

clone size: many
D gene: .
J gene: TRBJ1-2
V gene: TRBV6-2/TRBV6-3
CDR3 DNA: TGTGCCAGCAGTACCCGCATTCGCTATGGCTACACCTTC
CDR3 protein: CASSTRIRYGYTF

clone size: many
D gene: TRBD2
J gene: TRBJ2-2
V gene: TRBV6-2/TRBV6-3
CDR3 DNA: TGTGCCAGCCGGTTACCCCCGGGACTAAACACCGGGGAGCTGTTTTTT
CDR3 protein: CASRLPPGLNTGELFF

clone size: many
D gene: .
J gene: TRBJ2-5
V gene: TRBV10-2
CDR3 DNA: TGCGCCAGCAGTGAGTCGAATCGGGGGGAGACCCAGTACTTC
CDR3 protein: CASSESNRGETQYF

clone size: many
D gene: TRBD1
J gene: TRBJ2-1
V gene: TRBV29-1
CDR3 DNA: TGCAGCGAGGGACAGGGCAATGAGCAGTTCTTC
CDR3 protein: CSEGQGNEQFF

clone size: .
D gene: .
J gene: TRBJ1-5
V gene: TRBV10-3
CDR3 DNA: TGTGCCATCGCGGGAAGCAATCAGCCCCAGCATTTT
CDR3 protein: CAIAGSNQPQHF

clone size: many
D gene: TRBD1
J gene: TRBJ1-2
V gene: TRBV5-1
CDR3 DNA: TGCGCCAGCAGCTTGACCCAGGGGGCTGTCTATGGCTACACCTTC
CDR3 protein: CASSLTQGAVYGYTF

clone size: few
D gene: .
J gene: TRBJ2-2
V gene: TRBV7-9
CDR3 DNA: TGTGCCAGCAGCTCAAAGGTCACGAACACCGGGGAGCTGTTTTTT
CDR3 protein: CASSSKVTNTGELFF

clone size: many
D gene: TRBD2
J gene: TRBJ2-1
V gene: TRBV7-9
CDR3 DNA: TGTGCCAGCAGCTTTCTAGCGGGGGTCTACAATGAGCAGTTCTTC
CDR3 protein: CASSFLAGVYNEQFF

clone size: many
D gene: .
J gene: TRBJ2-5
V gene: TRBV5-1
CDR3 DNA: TGCGCCAGCAGCCGACAGGCAGACCAAGAGACCCAGTACTTC
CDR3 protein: CASSRQADQETQYF

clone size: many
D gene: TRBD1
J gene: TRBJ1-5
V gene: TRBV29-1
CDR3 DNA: TGCAGCGTCTCGGGCCTAACAGGGGATATCGGAAATCAGCCCCAGCATTTT
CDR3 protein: CSVSGLTGDIGNQPQHF

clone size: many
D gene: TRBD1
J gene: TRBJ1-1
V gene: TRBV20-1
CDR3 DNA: TGCAGTGCTAGAGATCGGACAGGTGGTGTTGAAGCTTTCTTT
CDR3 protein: CSARDRTGGVEAFF

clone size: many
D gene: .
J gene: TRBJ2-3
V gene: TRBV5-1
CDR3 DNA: TGCGCCAGCAGCTTCGGGACATCAGATACGCAGTATTTT
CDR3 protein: CASSFGTSDTQYF

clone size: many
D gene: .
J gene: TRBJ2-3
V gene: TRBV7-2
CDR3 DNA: TGTGCCAGCAGCTCAGGGGGACTAGCAGATACGCAGTATTTT
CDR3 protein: CASSSGGLADTQYF

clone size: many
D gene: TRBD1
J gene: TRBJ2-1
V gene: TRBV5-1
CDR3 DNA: TGCGCCAGCAGCCCCTCACCGACAGGGGACCACAATGAGCAGTTCTTC
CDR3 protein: CASSPSPTGDHNEQFF

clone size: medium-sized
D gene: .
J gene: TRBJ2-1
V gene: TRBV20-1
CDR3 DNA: TGCAGTGCTCGCCGGGATGAGCAGTTCTTC
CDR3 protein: CSARRDEQFF

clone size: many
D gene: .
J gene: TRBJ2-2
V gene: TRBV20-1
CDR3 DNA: TGCAGTGCTAGGGCTAGAATAAGCGGGGAGCTGTTTTTT
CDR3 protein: CSARARISGELFF

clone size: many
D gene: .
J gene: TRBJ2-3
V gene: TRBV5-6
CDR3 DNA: TGTGCCAGCAGCTTGGTGATGGGGGGCACAGATACGCAGTATTTT
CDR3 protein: CASSLVMGGTDTQYF

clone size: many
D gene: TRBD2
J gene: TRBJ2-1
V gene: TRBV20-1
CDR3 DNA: TGCAGTGGGCTTCTAGCGGAGCTTCACAATGAGCAGTTCTTC
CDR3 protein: CSGLLAELHNEQFF